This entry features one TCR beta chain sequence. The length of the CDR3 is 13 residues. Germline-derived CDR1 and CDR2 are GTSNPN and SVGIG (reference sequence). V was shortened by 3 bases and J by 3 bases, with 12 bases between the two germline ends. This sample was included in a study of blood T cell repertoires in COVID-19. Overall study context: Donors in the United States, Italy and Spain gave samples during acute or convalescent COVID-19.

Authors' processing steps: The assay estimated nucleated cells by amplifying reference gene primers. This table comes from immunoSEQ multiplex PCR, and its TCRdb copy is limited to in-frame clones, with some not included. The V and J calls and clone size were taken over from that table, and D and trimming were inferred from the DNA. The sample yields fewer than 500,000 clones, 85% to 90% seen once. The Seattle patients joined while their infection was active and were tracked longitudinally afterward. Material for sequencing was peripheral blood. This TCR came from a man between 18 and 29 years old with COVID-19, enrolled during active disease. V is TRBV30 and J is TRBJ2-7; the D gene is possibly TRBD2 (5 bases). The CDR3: CAWRGRSSYEQYF. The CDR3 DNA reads TGTGCCTGGAGAGGGAGATCGAGCTACGAGCAGTACTTC.